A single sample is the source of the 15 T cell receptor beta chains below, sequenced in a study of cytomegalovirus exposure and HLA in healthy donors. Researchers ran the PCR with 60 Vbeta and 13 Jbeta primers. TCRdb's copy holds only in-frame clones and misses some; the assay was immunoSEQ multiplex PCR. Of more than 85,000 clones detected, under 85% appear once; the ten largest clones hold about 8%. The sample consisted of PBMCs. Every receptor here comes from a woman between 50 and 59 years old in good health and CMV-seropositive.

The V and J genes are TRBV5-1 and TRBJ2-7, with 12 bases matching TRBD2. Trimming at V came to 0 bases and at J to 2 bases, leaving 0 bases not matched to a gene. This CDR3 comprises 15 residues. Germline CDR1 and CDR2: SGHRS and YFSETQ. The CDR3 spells CASSLGTSGTYEQYF. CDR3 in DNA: TGCGCCAGCAGCTTGGGGACTAGCGGGACCTACGAGCAGTACTTC.

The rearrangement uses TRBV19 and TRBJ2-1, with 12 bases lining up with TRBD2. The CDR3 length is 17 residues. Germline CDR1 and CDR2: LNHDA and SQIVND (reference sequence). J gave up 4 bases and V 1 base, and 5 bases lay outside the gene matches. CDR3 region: CASSIGKTSGSYNEQFF. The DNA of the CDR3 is TGTGCCAGTAGTATAGGGAAGACTAGCGGGAGTTACAATGAGCAGTTCTTC. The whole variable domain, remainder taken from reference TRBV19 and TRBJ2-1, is DGGITQSPKYLFRKEGQNVTLSCEQNLNHDAMYWYRQDPGQGLRLIYYSQIVNDFQKGDIAEGYSVSREKKESFPLTVTSAQKNPTAFYLCASSIGKTSGSYNEQFFGPGTRLTVL.

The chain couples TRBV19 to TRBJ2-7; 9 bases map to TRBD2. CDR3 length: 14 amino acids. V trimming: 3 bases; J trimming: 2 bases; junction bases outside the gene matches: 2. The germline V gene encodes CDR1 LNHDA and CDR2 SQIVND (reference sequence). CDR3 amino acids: CASSIRGRAYEQYF. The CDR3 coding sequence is TGTGCCAGTAGTATCCGCGGGAGGGCCTACGAGCAGTACTTC.

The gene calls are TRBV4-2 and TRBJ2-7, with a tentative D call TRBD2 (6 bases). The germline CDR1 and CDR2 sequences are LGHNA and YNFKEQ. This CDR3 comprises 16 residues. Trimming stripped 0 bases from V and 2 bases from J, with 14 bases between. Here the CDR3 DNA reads TGTGCCAGCAGCCAAGATCGAGGGATAGCGGCCTACGAGCAGTACTTC. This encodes CASSQDRGIAAYEQYF.

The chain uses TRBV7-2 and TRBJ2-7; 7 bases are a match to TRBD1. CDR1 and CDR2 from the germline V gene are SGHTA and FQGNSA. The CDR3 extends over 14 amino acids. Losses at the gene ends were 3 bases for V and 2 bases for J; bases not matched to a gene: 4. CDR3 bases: TGTGCCAGCAGCTTCAGACAGGGTCCCTACGAGCAGTACTTC. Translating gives CASSFRQGPYEQYF.

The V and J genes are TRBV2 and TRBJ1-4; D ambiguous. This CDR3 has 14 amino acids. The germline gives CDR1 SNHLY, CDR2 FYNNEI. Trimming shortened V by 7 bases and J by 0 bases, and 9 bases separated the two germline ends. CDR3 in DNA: TGTGCCAGCATTCGAGAAGCAACTAATGAAAAACTGTTTTTT. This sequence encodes CASIREATNEKLFF.

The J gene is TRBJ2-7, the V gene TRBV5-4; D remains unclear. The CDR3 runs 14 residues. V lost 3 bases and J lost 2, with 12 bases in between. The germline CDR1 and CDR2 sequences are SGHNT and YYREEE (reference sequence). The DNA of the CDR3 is TGTGCCAGCAGCTCTACGACTGGTGCCTACGAGCAGTACTTC. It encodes CASSSTTGAYEQYF.

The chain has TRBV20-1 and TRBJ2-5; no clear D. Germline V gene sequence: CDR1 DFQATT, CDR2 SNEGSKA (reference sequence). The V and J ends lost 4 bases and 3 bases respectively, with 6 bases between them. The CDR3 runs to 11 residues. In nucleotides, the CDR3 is TGCAGTGCTAACGAGGAAGAGACCCAGTACTTC. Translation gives CSANEEETQYF.

The CDR3 DNA follows: TGTGCCAGCAACCCGGGACTAGCGGTCAATGAGCAGTTCTTC. It translates to CASNPGLAVNEQFF. The V call is TRBV9, the J call TRBJ2-1, with 11 bases lining up with TRBD2. CDR1 and CDR2 from the germline V gene are SGDLS and YYNGEE. The CDR3 totals 14 residues. Germline trimming cut 6 bases from V and 6 bases from J; bases unmatched to any gene: 5.

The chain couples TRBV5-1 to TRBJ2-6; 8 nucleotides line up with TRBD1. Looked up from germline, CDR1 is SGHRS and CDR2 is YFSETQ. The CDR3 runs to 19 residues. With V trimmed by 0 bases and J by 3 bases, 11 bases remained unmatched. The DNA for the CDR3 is TGCGCCAGCAGCTTGGCCCCGGCAGGGGGCGCCGGTGGGGCCAACGTCCTGACTTTC. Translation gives CASSLAPAGGAGGANVLTF.

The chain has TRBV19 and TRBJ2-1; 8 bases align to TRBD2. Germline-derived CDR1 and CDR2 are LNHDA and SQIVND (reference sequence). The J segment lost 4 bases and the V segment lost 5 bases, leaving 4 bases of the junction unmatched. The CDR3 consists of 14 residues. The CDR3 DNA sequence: TGTGCCAGTAGTCGTAGCGGGGCTTACAATGAGCAGTTCTTC. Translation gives CASSRSGAYNEQFF.

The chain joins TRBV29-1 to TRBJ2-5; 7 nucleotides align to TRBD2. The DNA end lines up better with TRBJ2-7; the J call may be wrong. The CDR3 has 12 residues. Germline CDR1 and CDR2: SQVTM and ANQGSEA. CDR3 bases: TGCAGCGTTGCCACTAGCGCGAGCGAGCAGTACTTC. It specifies CSVATSASEQYF.

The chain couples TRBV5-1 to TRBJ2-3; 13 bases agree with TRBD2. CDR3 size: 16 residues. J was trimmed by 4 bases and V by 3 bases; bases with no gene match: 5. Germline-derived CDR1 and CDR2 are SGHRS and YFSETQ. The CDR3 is CASSSQTSGRADTQYF. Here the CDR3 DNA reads TGCGCCAGCAGCTCCCAAACTAGCGGGAGGGCAGATACGCAGTATTTT.

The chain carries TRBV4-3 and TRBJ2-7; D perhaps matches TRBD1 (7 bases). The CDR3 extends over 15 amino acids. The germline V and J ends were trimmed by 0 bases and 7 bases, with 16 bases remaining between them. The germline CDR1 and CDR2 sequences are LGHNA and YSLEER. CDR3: CASSQEGQGGFEQYF. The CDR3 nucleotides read TGCGCCAGCAGCCAAGAGGGGCAGGGGGGTTTTGAGCAGTACTTC.

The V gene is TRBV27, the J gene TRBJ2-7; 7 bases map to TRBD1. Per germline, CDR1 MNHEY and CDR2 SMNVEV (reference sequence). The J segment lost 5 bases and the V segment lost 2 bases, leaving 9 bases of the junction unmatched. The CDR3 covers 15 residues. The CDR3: CASSLKGASRDEQYF. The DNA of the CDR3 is TGTGCCAGCAGTTTAAAGGGGGCAAGTAGAGACGAGCAGTACTTC.